These 5 T cell receptor beta chains share one sample of origin, sequenced in a study of follicular helper T cells after annual influenza vaccination. Time point defined: 2015-2016 season, pre-vaccination. Assay used: immunoSEQ multiplex PCR; TCRdb lists only in-frame clones, some missing. Altogether some 10,000 clones are present, nearly 85% being singletons, with the ten largest covering roughly 1.4%. The specimen comprised CXCR5+ CD38- circulating T follicular helper cells from blood, sampled on the day of influenza vaccination. Subset denoted: circulating Tfh, non-naive CD4+CXCR5+PD-1+ (ICOS+CD38+ or ICOS-CD38-). The receptor set was obtained from an adult who received the influenza vaccine.

The chain uses TRBV27 and TRBJ2-1; maybe TRBD2 (5 bases). Germline assignment: CDR1 MNHEY and CDR2 SMNVEV (reference sequence). V was cut by 4 bases and J by 4 bases, with 17 bases left in between. This CDR3 spans 16 amino acids. For the CDR3, the DNA is TGTGCCAGCAGTTCCCCCTTTAGGAGCGGATACAATGAGCAGTTCTTC. As protein: CASSSPFRSGYNEQFF.

This chain uses TRBV19 with TRBJ1-5; D gene ambiguous. With 6 bases removed from V and 2 bases from J, the gap between germline ends came to 11 bases. CDR1 and CDR2 (germline): LNHDA, SQIVND (reference sequence). This CDR3 region has 14 residues. CDR3 sequence: CASRAPGGNQPQHF. The CDR3 coding sequence is TGTGCCAGTAGGGCTCCTGGGGGCAATCAGCCCCAGCATTTT.

The chain links TRBV10-3 to TRBJ2-1; 8 nucleotides align to TRBD2. CDR1 and CDR2 (germline): ENHRY, SYGVKD. Unmatched junction bases numbered 3, after V lost 4 bases and J lost 4 bases. The CDR3 has 14 residues. In DNA, the CDR3 is TGTGCCATCAGTGGCCAGCGGGAGTACAATGAGCAGTTCTTC. It yields the protein CAISGQREYNEQFF.

V and J are TRBV2 and TRBJ1-2; TRBD1 might be the D (5 bases). This CDR3 has 12 residues. Germline V gene sequence: CDR1 SNHLY, CDR2 FYNNEI. Trimming pared 3 bases from V and 8 bases from J, leaving 10 bases between. The CDR3 bases are TGTGCCAGCAGTGATGACAGTAAAGGCTACACCTTC. As protein: CASSDDSKGYTF.

This sequence joins TRBV4-2 and TRBJ2-1; 7 bases align to TRBD2. Per germline, CDR1 LGHNA and CDR2 YNFKEQ. The CDR3 extends over 17 amino acids. Trimming at V came to 6 bases and at J to 10 bases, leaving 21 bases not matched to a gene. Here the CDR3 reads CASSPRVAWEGSGEQFF. The CDR3 region has the DNA TGTGCCAGCAGTCCAAGAGTAGCGTGGGAGGGGTCCGGAGAGCAGTTCTTC.